The rows below give T cell receptor beta chains drawn from one sample of a study of shared clonotypes between healthy human individuals. Clones were sequenced by immunoSEQ multiplex PCR, and TCRdb holds only the in-frame ones, with some missing. Altogether about 2.2 million clones are present, approximately 92% being singletons, with the ten largest covering less than 2%. The sequencing input was naive CD8+ T cells from PBMCs. All receptors derive from a man younger than 30 in good health. Some clones in this sample may be carry-over from other donors' samples. The CDR3 runs from the conserved cysteine through the conserved F or W. A D gene is named only where the DNA matches it firmly. The size entry is marked missing in some rows and otherwise reads once, few, many or a size class.

CASSVPTGVRENTGELFF TGTGCCAGCAGCGTTCCGACAGGGGTTAGAGAGAACACCGGGGAGCTGTTTTTT TRBJ2-2 TRBV7-9 TRBD1 NA
CASSPGTASSYEQYF TGTGCCAGCAGTCCCGGGACGGCCAGCTCCTACGAGCAGTACTTC TRBJ2-7 TRBV27 NA NA
CASSLELGRTEAFF TGTGCCAGCAGCTTAGAACTGGGGAGGACTGAAGCTTTCTTT TRBJ1-1 TRBV7-9 NA NA
CASSVAGGPSYEQYF TGTGCCAGCAGCGTAGCAGGGGGACCAAGCTACGAGCAGTACTTC TRBJ2-7 TRBV9 TRBD1 NA
CASREGSYNEQFF TGTGCCAGCAGGGAGGGCTCCTACAATGAGCAGTTCTTC TRBJ2-1 TRBV6-1 NA once
CASRGTGVSYEQYF TGTGCCAGCAGAGGGACAGGGGTGTCCTACGAGCAGTACTTC TRBJ2-7 TRBV28 TRBD1 NA
CSAGGVGNVMNTEAFF TGCAGCGCCGGGGGAGTCGGGAACGTCATGAACACTGAAGCTTTCTTT TRBJ1-1 TRBV29-1 NA NA
CASSQGLAGGDTQYF TGTGCCAGCAGCCAAGGACTAGCGGGAGGAGATACGCAGTATTTT TRBJ2-3 TRBV7-7 TRBD2 NA
CAISQSRDTGLTQYF TGTGCCATCAGTCAGTCCCGGGACACTGGACTGACCCAGTACTTC TRBJ2-5 TRBV10-3 NA NA
CASSLARGGGYTDTQYF TGTGCCAGCAGCTTAGCGAGAGGGGGAGGTTATACAGATACGCAGTATTTT TRBJ2-3 TRBV7-2 NA once
CASSSRLSGGTYEQYF TGTGCCAGCAGCTCCCGACTTAGTGGGGGGACCTACGAGCAGTACTTC TRBJ2-7 TRBV7-6 NA NA
CAWSVSSGTGELFF TGTGCCTGGAGTGTGTCTAGCGGAACCGGGGAGCTGTTTTTT TRBJ2-2 TRBV30 TRBD2 NA
CASSSPISGSNNEQFF TGTGCCAGCAGTTCCCCAATTAGCGGGAGCAACAATGAGCAGTTCTTC TRBJ2-1 TRBV27 TRBD2 NA
CATSSRGGETQYF TGTGCCACCAGCTCCCGGGGTGGCGAGACCCAGTACTTC TRBJ2-5 TRBV15 NA NA
CASSGLAGAVGELFF TGTGCCAGCAGTGGACTAGCGGGAGCGGTCGGGGAGCTGTTTTTT TRBJ2-2 TRBV27 TRBD2 NA
CASGTESPAEAFF TGTGCCAGCGGAACCGAGAGCCCGGCAGAAGCTTTCTTT TRBJ1-1 TRBV27 NA NA
CATRTGQGLRSSGNTIYF TGTGCCACACGCACGGGACAGGGTTTGCGAAGCTCTGGAAACACCATATATTTT TRBJ1-3 TRBV10-3 TRBD1 NA
CASSNRQGGPYEQYF TGTGCCAGCAGTAACAGACAGGGTGGCCCCTACGAGCAGTACTTC TRBJ2-7 TRBV6-5 TRBD1 NA
CASSEIPKRESSYEQYF TGTGCCAGCAGCGAGATCCCCAAGCGGGAGAGCTCCTACGAGCAGTACTTC TRBJ2-7 TRBV7-3 TRBD2 once
CASSIRDRDPFTEAFF TGTGCCAGCAGCATCCGGGACAGGGATCCTTTCACTGAAGCTTTCTTT TRBJ1-1 TRBV7-6 TRBD1 NA
CASSPPVGLLNEQYF TGTGCCAGCTCACCGCCCGTTGGGTTGCTGAACGAGCAGTACTTC TRBJ2-7 TRBV18 NA NA
CASSFGGLGTEAFF TGTGCCAGCAGTTTTGGGGGCCTGGGCACTGAAGCTTTCTTT TRBJ1-1 TRBV27 NA NA
CASSQDTRRSGNTIYF TGTGCCAGCAGCCAAGATACGCGTCGCTCTGGAAACACCATATATTTT TRBJ1-3 TRBV4-2 NA NA
CASSYRADLNTEAFF TGTGCCAGCAGTTACAGGGCGGACCTGAACACTGAAGCTTTCTTT TRBJ1-1 TRBV6-6 NA NA
CASRGPSPDTQYF TGTGCCAGCAGGGGACCGAGCCCAGATACGCAGTATTTT TRBJ2-3 TRBV6-1 NA NA
CASSGGADHMSKNIQYF TGTGCCAGCAGCGGAGGGGCCGACCACATGTCCAAAAACATTCAGTACTTC TRBJ2-4 TRBV9 NA NA
CASSQDLFSLGKNEKLFF TGCGCCAGCAGCCAAGATCTTTTTTCTCTAGGCAAGAATGAAAAACTGTTTTTT TRBJ1-4 TRBV4-1 NA once
CASSHERLRSYEQYF TGCGCCAGCAGCCACGAACGGCTCCGATCCTACGAGCAGTACTTC TRBJ2-7 TRBV4-3 NA NA
CASSQVFGGWDTEAFF TGCGCCAGCAGCCAAGTGTTTGGGGGGTGGGACACTGAAGCTTTCTTT TRBJ1-1 TRBV4-3 NA once
CASSPGPSEAFF TGCGCCAGCAGCCCCGGACCGAGTGAAGCTTTCTTT TRBJ1-1 TRBV5-1 NA NA
CASSQDVRPRSYEQYF TGCGCCAGCAGCCAAGATGTGCGGCCGCGTTCCTACGAGCAGTACTTC TRBJ2-7 TRBV4-3 NA NA
CASSLLAGVVGELFF TGTGCCAGCAGCTTACTAGCGGGAGTGGTCGGGGAGCTGTTTTTT TRBJ2-2 TRBV5-8 TRBD2 once
CASSLGWRSGNTIYF TGTGCCAGCAGCTTAGGTTGGCGGTCTGGAAACACCATATATTTT TRBJ1-3 TRBV11-2 NA NA
CASSPDRVGNQPQHF TGCGCCAGCAGCCCGGACAGGGTCGGCAATCAGCCCCAGCATTTT TRBJ1-5 TRBV4-1 TRBD1 NA
CASSLSPTGELFF TGTGCCAGCAGCTTATCCCCCACCGGGGAGCTGTTTTTT TRBJ2-2 TRBV11-3 NA NA
CAWSVGAGEHTIYF TGTGCCTGGAGTGTAGGGGCAGGGGAGCACACCATATATTTT TRBJ1-3 TRBV30 NA once
CASSYPRQNANEQYF TGTGCCAGCAGTTACCCAAGACAGAATGCTAACGAGCAGTACTTC TRBJ2-7 TRBV6-6 NA NA
CASSLSRESDAFF TGTGCCAGCAGCTTGTCGCGGGAGTCGGACGCTTTCTTT TRBJ1-1 TRBV5-6 NA NA
CASSPRAAGELFF TGTGCCAGCAGTCCCAGGGCTGCCGGGGAGCTGTTTTTT TRBJ2-2 TRBV27 NA NA
CASSLNYRSDTEAFF TGCGCCAGCAGCTTGAATTATCGGAGTGACACTGAAGCTTTCTTT TRBJ1-1 TRBV5-1 NA once
CASSQGLAGGGYEQFF TGTGCCAGCAGCCAAGGACTAGCGGGAGGTGGATATGAGCAGTTCTTC TRBJ2-1 TRBV5-4 TRBD2 NA
CSVEDHRGNYGYTF TGCAGCGTTGAAGACCACCGGGGGAACTATGGCTACACCTTC TRBJ1-2 TRBV29-1 NA NA
CASSLGALNTEAFF TGTGCCAGCAGCTTAGGGGCATTGAACACTGAAGCTTTCTTT TRBJ1-1 TRBV11-2 NA NA
CASSLVWVSYNEQFF TGTGCCAGCAGCTTAGTTTGGGTCTCCTACAATGAGCAGTTCTTC TRBJ2-1 TRBV7-9 NA NA
CASSIMLGATNEKLFF TGTGCCAGTAGTATCATGTTAGGTGCAACTAATGAAAAACTGTTTTTT TRBJ1-4 TRBV19 NA NA
CASSPVGSYNEQFF TGTGCCAGCAGTCCCGTAGGGTCCTACAATGAGCAGTTCTTC TRBJ2-1 TRBV27 NA once
CASSEKWGEADTQYF TGTGCCAGCAGCGAGAAATGGGGGGAAGCAGATACGCAGTATTTT TRBJ2-3 TRBV13 NA NA
CASSPPLATVSYEQYF TGTGCCAGCAGTCCGCCCCTGGCGACAGTCTCCTACGAGCAGTACTTC TRBJ2-7 TRBV7-9 NA NA
CASSQVLAEYNEQFF TGCGCCAGCAGCCAAGTTCTAGCGGAATACAATGAGCAGTTCTTC TRBJ2-1 TRBV4-3 TRBD2 NA
CASRTVPNEQYF TGTGCCAGCAGGACAGTCCCAAACGAGCAGTACTTC TRBJ2-7 TRBV6-5 NA NA
CASSFRTGQLASHNEQFF TGCGCCAGCAGCTTCAGGACAGGGCAACTAGCGAGCCACAATGAGCAGTTCTTC TRBJ2-1 TRBV5-1 NA NA
CASSLDFMVEAFF TGCGCCAGCAGCTTGGATTTTATGGTTGAAGCTTTCTTT TRBJ1-1 TRBV5-1 NA NA
CAISGRRGTGGSSEQYF TGTGCCATTTCTGGCCGCCGGGGGACAGGGGGCTCGAGCGAGCAGTACTTC TRBJ2-7 TRBV10-3 TRBD1 NA